These 19 T cell receptor beta chains originate from one sample sequenced in a study of T cells in Graves' hyperthyroidism and ophthalmopathy. The TCR beta CDR3 regions underwent amplification using RNA transcripts as the source. TCR CDR3 underwent first-round RT-PCR with the HTBI primer set. TCRdb reprocessed the multiplex PCR reads with MiXCR, giving one entry per CDR3 protein. The sample shows around 350,000 distinct CDR3 sequences, about a fifth of them seen only once. Sequenced: blood. The source of these receptors is a woman between 18 and 29 years old with Graves' hyperthyroidism.

Note on this clonotype: This may arise from a read error, as a much more abundant clone is one base away. V and J are TRBV27 and TRBJ2-2; D may be TRBD2 (6 bases). The CDR3 length is 16 residues. CDR1 MNHEY and CDR2 SMNVEV come from the germline V gene (reference sequence). The CDR3 sequence: CASSSFFKGYGGEPFF. The CDR3 region has the DNA TGTGCCAGCAGTTCGTTTTTTAAGGGGTATGGCGGGGAGCCGTTTTTT.

In this sample, this clonotype turned up many times. The rearrangement links TRBV7-3 to TRBJ2-5, with D perhaps being TRBD1 or TRBD2 (5 bases each). Germline-derived CDR1 and CDR2 are SGHTA and FQGTGA. This CDR3 region has 13 residues. V was pared by 5 bases and J by 5 bases, with 12 bases between. The CDR3 nucleotides read TGTGCCAGCAGCCCCCGGGGCCCGGAGACCCAGTACTTC. Amino acid sequence: CASSPRGPETQYF.

Many counts were recorded for this clonotype. The chain combines TRBV15 with TRBJ2-5; D not resolved. CDR1 is LNHNV and CDR2 is YYDKDF in the germline V gene (reference sequence). This CDR3 has 13 residues. Trimming stripped 1 base from V and 5 bases from J, with 8 bases between. The CDR3 DNA reads TGTGCCACCAGCAGAGGTCCCTCGGAGACCCAGTACTTC. This translates into CATSRGPSETQYF.

The V call is TRBV12-3 or TRBV12-4, the J call TRBJ1-2; possibly TRBD1 for D (6 bases). The CDR3 spans 17 residues. V was trimmed by 6 bases and J by 8 bases, leaving 28 bases between them. This CDR3 reads CASSGDRHPPPHGGYTF. The DNA for the CDR3 is TGTGCCAGCAGCGGCGACAGGCACCCACCTCCACATGGAGGCTACACCTTC.

This clonotype came up many times. The chain couples TRBV28 to TRBJ1-2; no firm D call. The CDR3 is 12 amino acids. The germline CDR1 and CDR2 sequences are MDHEN and SYDVKM. Trimming removed 4 bases at V and 7 bases at J, with 10 bases between. CDR3 in DNA: TGTGCCAGCAGTTCCCCCCTGGGTGGCTACACCTTC. This sequence encodes CASSSPLGGYTF.

This clonotype occurred many times. The CDR3 loop is CASSLGQGANTYNSPLHF. The CDR3 nucleotides read TGTGCCAGCAGTTTAGGGCAGGGGGCAAACACCTATAATTCACCCCTCCACTTT. The chain combines TRBV28 with TRBJ1-6; 8 nucleotides line up with TRBD1. Germline assignment: CDR1 MDHEN and CDR2 SYDVKM. The CDR3 extends over 18 amino acids. V lost 2 bases to trimming and J lost 2 bases; unmatched junction nucleotides: 8.

The chain employs TRBV11-2 and TRBJ1-1, with D perhaps TRBD1 (5 bases). V shed 5 bases and J shed 3 bases, with 13 bases lying between them. Germline V CDR1 and CDR2: SGHAT, FQNNGV. CDR3 length equals 14 residues. Here the CDR3 reads CASSHNPGDTEAFF. In nucleotides, the CDR3 is TGTGCCAGCAGCCATAACCCGGGGGACACTGAAGCTTTCTTT. Supplemented by reference TRBV11-2 and TRBJ1-1, the full variable domain reads EAGVAQSPRYKIIEKRQSVAFWCNPISGHATLYWYQQILGQGPKLLIQFQNNGVVDDSQLPKDRFSAERLKGVDSTLKIQPAKLEDSAVYLCASSHNPGDTEAFFGQGTRLTVV.

This clonotype was counted many times. This chain uses TRBV6-2 or TRBV6-3 with TRBJ2-2, with TRBD2 matching 8 bases. The ends lost 4 bases at V and 3 bases at J; junction bases unmatched: 1. Germline V gene lookup returns CDR1 MNHEY and CDR2 SVGEGT. The CDR3 loop spans 14 amino acids. The DNA of the CDR3 is TGTGCCAGCAGTTCGGGACTAGACACCGGGGAGCTGTTTTTT. It specifies CASSSGLDTGELFF.

A few counts support this clonotype. A much larger clone lies one base from this, so it may be a read error. This rearrangement joins TRBV24-1 to TRBJ2-2; possibly TRBD2 for D (6 bases). The CDR3 length is 13 residues. Germline CDR1 KGHDR, CDR2 SFDVKD. Written as DNA, the CDR3 is TGTGCCACCAGTGATCCTAACCCCGGGGGGCTGTTTTTT. It is translated as CATSDPNPGGLFF.

Of note for this clonotype: At one boundary the junction diverges from the germline segment, which might be a read error. The genes are TRBV3-1 and TRBJ2-2; 7 nucleotides match TRBD1. This CDR3 has 14 residues. CDR1 and CDR2 from the germline V gene are LGHDT and YNNKEL (reference sequence). CDR3 DNA: TGTGCCAGCAGCCGGACAGGAGACACCGGGGAGCTGTGTTTT. It yields the protein CASSRTGDTGELCF.

This clonotype was observed many times. The genes are TRBV5-1 and TRBJ1-1; D is perhaps TRBD1 (5 bases). The CDR3 is 13 amino acids. Germline V CDR1 and CDR2: SGHRS, YFSETQ. V lost 0 bases and J lost 8, with 11 bases in between. DNA of the CDR3: TGCGCCAGCAGCTTGGGAGGGGCAGGCGAAGCTTTCTTT. Residues: CASSLGGAGEAFF.

This clonotype was seen ten or more times. The chain carries TRBV2 and TRBJ1-2, with 9 bases identical to TRBD1. V lost 7 bases to trimming and J lost 6 bases; unmatched junction nucleotides: 9. The CDR3 has 14 amino acids. The germline CDR1 and CDR2 sequences are SNHLY and FYNNEI. Written as DNA, the CDR3 is TGTGCCAGCACATTAGAACAGGGGGCGGATGGCTACACCTTC. It codes for CASTLEQGADGYTF.

The V gene is TRBV13, the J gene TRBJ1-2, with D unclear. CDR3 length: 14 residues. Trimming pared 5 bases from V and 5 bases from J, leaving 15 bases between. Germline values: CDR1 PRHDT, CDR2 FYEKMQ (reference sequence). The CDR3 sequence: CASSPQPLGYGYTF. CDR3 bases: TGTGCCAGCAGCCCCCAGCCGTTAGGGTATGGCTACACCTTC. The whole variable domain, filled in from reference TRBV13 and TRBJ1-2, reads AAGVIQSPRHLIKEKRETATLKCYPIPRHDTVYWYQQGPGQDPQFLISFYEKMQSDKGSIPDRFSAQQFSDYHSELNMSSLELGDSALYFCASSPQPLGYGYTFGSGTRLTVV.

This clonotype was seen a handful of times. This chain connects TRBV18 to TRBJ2-2; D remains unclear. Between the trimmed V and J ends, which lost 3 bases and 6 bases, there was a span of 14 bases. The CDR3 length is 15 residues. The germline gives CDR1 KGHSH, CDR2 LQKENI. The CDR3: CASSPSTLGAGELFF. As DNA, the CDR3 is TGTGCCAGCTCACCCTCCACCCTCGGCGCCGGGGAGCTGTTTTTT.

This clonotype was detected many times. The V gene is TRBV5-1, the J gene TRBJ2-5, with 11 bases aligning to TRBD1. Germline V CDR1 and CDR2: SGHRS, YFSETQ. The CDR3 consists of 14 residues. Unmatched junction bases numbered 3, after V lost 3 bases and J lost 5 bases. The CDR3 DNA follows: TGCGCCAGCAGCTGGACAGGGGGCGAGGAGACCCAGTACTTC. Amino acid sequence: CASSWTGGEETQYF.

This clonotype was detected a few times. The V call is TRBV20-1, the J call TRBJ2-7; the match to TRBD1 covers 7 bases. After removal of 5 bases from V and 11 bases from J, the junction contained 15 bases not matched to a gene. Germline loops: CDR1 DFQATT, CDR2 SNEGSKA (reference sequence). This CDR3 has 13 residues. For the CDR3, the DNA is TGCAGTGCTCGTCATGGGACACCGGGACAGAAGTACTTC. Translation: CSARHGTPGQKYF.

This clonotype has a count of ten or more. The chain has TRBV12-3 or TRBV12-4 and TRBJ2-7, with 11 nucleotides matching TRBD1. The CDR3 runs 15 residues. Trimming at V came to 5 bases and at J to 1 base, leaving 4 bases not matched to a gene. The CDR3 region has the DNA TGTGCCAGCAGTCCCGGGACAGGGGGTTCCTACGAGCAGTACTTC. Residues: CASSPGTGGSYEQYF.

The V call is TRBV20-1, the J call TRBJ2-7; D may match TRBD1 or TRBD2 (5 bases each). V dropped 3 bases and J dropped 0 bases, with 15 bases sitting between them. This CDR3 region has 15 residues. CDR1 and CDR2 from the germline V gene are DFQATT and SNEGSKA (reference sequence). The CDR3 region has the DNA TGCAGTGCTAGGGGACCGAGGGTAGGCTCCTACGAGCAGTACTTC. The encoded protein is CSARGPRVGSYEQYF.

This clonotype appeared many times. CDR3: CASDPLRDRDSGANVLTF. CDR3 nucleotides: TGTGCCAGCGATCCACTCCGGGACAGGGATTCTGGGGCCAACGTCCTGACTTTC. V and J are TRBV2 and TRBJ2-6; 9 positions match TRBD1. Trimming removed 8 bases from V and 1 base from J; junction bases left unmatched: 12. The CDR3 extends over 18 amino acids. Germline CDR1 and CDR2: SNHLY and FYNNEI.